One T cell receptor (beta chain) is described in this entry. Alongside a J-beta primer mix, a sample-barcoded 5' primer served in a second PCR lasting 7 to 11 cycles. TCRdb recomputed calls from the 5' RACE reads with MiXCR, one row per CDR3 protein. The repertoire holds roughly 680,000 distinct CDR3 sequences, with about 52% as singletons. The data derive from a study of blood T cells in healthy people across ages. Peripheral blood was drawn, ten milliliters per donor. V dropped 4 bases and J dropped 8; count of bases not matched to a gene: 13. Germline V CDR1 and CDR2: DFQATT, SNEGSKA (reference sequence). This CDR3 region has 15 residues.

The sequence derives from an older woman in good health. This chain uses TRBV20-1 with TRBJ2-3, with TRBD2 matching 9 bases. The specimen was blood. As DNA, the CDR3 is TGCAGTGCTAACCCGACGCGGGAGGGGGGTACTACGCAGTATTTT. This translates into CSANPTREGGTTQYF.